This note documents a single TCR beta chain sequence. Its specificity is unknown. This entry comes from a study of PD-1 blockade in classical Hodgkin lymphoma. Study-level points and caveats: Relapsed/refractory patients reportedly had the lowest baseline TCR diversity, below newly diagnosed patients, who were below healthy donors.

This CDR3 spans 17 amino acids. The germline gives CDR1 LGHNA, CDR2 YNFKEQ. V lost 4 bases, J lost 0 bases, and 7 bases stayed unmatched. Method: immunoSEQ multiplex PCR; TCRdb's copy keeps in-frame clones and lacks some. The sample comprises 30,000 to 35,000 clones, roughly four fifths of which are singletons, and around 30% rests with the top ten. Each patient's relapse followed autologous stem cell transplantation, and brentuximab vedotin exposure varied. This sequence was found in a human donor with classical Hodgkin lymphoma. Here the sequenced sample was peripheral blood mononuclear cells (PBMCs), taken at baseline. The chain employs TRBV4-2 and TRBJ2-1; 9 bases match TRBD2. In DNA form, the CDR3 reads TGTGCCAGCAGCCGGGGGGCGGGAGGGGTCTCCTACAATGAGCAGTTCTTC. Protein product: CASSRGAGGVSYNEQFF.